Listed here is a single TCR beta chain. The sample comes from a study of shared clonotypes between healthy human individuals. V trimming: 4 bases; J trimming: 0 bases; junction bases outside the gene matches: 5. There are 16 residues in the CDR3. CDR1 and CDR2 from the germline V gene are MGHRA and YSYEKL. Repertoires were generated with immunoSEQ multiplex PCR, while TCRdb's copy carries only in-frame clones and drops some. The sample includes some 2.4 million clones, 93% of them seen just once. The sequence was obtained from a man aged 18 to 29 in good health. Some clones in this sample may be carry-over from other donors' samples. The sample consisted of naive CD4+ T cells from PBMCs. As to subset: CD45RA+ positively selected. The chain couples TRBV4-1 to TRBJ2-7; 11 bases map to TRBD2. CDR3 loop: CASSPLGLAASYEQYF. The DNA for the CDR3 is TGCGCCAGCAGCCCCCTGGGACTAGCGGCCTCCTACGAGCAGTACTTC.